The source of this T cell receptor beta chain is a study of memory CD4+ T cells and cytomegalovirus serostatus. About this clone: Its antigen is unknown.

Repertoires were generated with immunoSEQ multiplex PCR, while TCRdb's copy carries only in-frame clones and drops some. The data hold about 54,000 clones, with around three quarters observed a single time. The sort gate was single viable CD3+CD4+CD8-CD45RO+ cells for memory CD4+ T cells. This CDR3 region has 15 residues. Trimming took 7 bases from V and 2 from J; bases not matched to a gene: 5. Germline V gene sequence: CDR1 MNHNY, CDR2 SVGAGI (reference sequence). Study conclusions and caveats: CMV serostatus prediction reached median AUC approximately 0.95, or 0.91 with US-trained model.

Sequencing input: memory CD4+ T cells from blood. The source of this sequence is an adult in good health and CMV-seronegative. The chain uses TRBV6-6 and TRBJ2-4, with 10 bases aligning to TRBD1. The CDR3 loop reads CASTGTGVTKNIQYF. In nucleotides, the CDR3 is TGTGCCAGCACCGGGACAGGGGTTACCAAAAACATTCAGTACTTC.